This passage covers 3 T cell receptor beta chains from one sample sequenced in a study of blood T cell repertoires in COVID-19. Measured with immunoSEQ multiplex PCR; TCRdb has only the in-frame clones, and not every one. This table has about 110,000 clones, almost 85% appearing once. Material for sequencing was peripheral blood. Receptors were obtained from a human donor in a cohort sampled during active COVID-19.

In this sample, this clone turned up a few times. The V and J genes are TRBV6-5 and TRBJ2-6; 7 nucleotides match TRBD1. This CDR3 spans 15 amino acids. Germline lookup yields CDR1 MNHEY and CDR2 SVGAGI. V lost 5 bases to trimming and J lost 1 base; unmatched junction nucleotides: 2. The CDR3 reads CASSTGVSGANVLTF. Here the CDR3 DNA reads TGTGCCAGCAGTACAGGGGTATCTGGGGCCAACGTCCTGACTTTC.

The J gene is TRBJ1-5, the V gene TRBV6-6; TRBD1 aligns across 7 bases. J gave up 9 bases and V 6 bases, and 14 bases lay outside the gene matches. This CDR3 spans 15 amino acids. In germline, CDR1 is MNHNY, CDR2 SVGAGI (reference sequence). The CDR3 loop is CASRRTGGDLRPQHF. The DNA of the CDR3 is TGTGCCAGCAGGAGGACAGGAGGGGATTTAAGGCCCCAGCATTTT.

This sequence joins TRBV5-1 and TRBJ2-1, with TRBD2 matching 9 bases. The germline CDR1 and CDR2 sequences are SGHRS and YFSETQ. Germline trimming cut 0 bases from V and 6 bases from J; bases unmatched to any gene: 7. CDR3 length: 16 amino acids. The CDR3 spells CASSLAPSGVANEQFF. The DNA for the CDR3 is TGCGCCAGCAGCTTGGCCCCTAGCGGGGTGGCCAATGAGCAGTTCTTC.